A single sample is the source of the 26 T cell receptor beta chains below, sequenced in a study of cytomegalovirus exposure and HLA in healthy donors. The study ran its PCR with 60 Vbeta and 13 Jbeta primers. The assay was immunoSEQ multiplex PCR, and TCRdb's table has in-frame clones only and misses some. The data contain 150,000 to 200,000 clones, about three quarters of them singletons. The specimen was PBMCs. The receptor set was obtained from a woman between 50 and 59 years old in good health and CMV-seropositive.

This clone was recorded a few times. The rearrangement uses TRBV6-1 and TRBJ2-7; no firm D call. Germline lookup yields CDR1 MNHNS and CDR2 SASEGT. The CDR3 is 14 amino acids. Between the trimmed V and J ends, which lost 0 bases and 1 base, there was a span of 7 bases. The CDR3 region is CASSEAGRSYEQYF. The CDR3 coding sequence is TGTGCCAGCAGTGAAGCCGGCAGGTCCTACGAGCAGTACTTC.

The CDR3 protein is CASSSHDRGTYEQYF. As DNA, the CDR3 is TGTGCCAGCAGTTCACACGACAGGGGCACCTACGAGCAGTACTTC. V usage is TRBV7-6 and J usage is TRBJ2-7; 8 nucleotides match TRBD1. In germline, CDR1 is SGHVS, CDR2 FNYEAQ. The CDR3 loop spans 15 amino acids. V gave up 6 bases and J gave up 2 bases; unmatched junction bases: 9.

V gene TRBV2 combines with J gene TRBJ1-1, with 11 bases identical to TRBD1. Unmatched junction bases numbered 4, after V lost 5 bases and J lost 5 bases. Germline CDR1 is SNHLY and CDR2 is FYNNEI. This CDR3 spans 14 amino acids. CDR3 sequence (DNA): TGTGCCAGCAGTAGGGACAGGGGGGGAACTGAAGCTTTCTTT. It translates to CASSRDRGGTEAFF.

V gene TRBV4-1 combines with J gene TRBJ2-1; perhaps TRBD1 as D (5 bases). From germline, CDR1 is MGHRA and CDR2 YSYEKL. This CDR3 spans 16 amino acids. Trimming removed 0 bases from V and 4 bases from J, with 13 bases in between. The CDR3 is CASSQDPTGRYNEQFF. Here the CDR3 DNA reads TGCGCCAGCAGCCAAGATCCAACAGGTAGATACAATGAGCAGTTCTTC.

This clone was observed a few times. The chain employs TRBV27 and TRBJ2-7; D ambiguous. The V end was cut by 2 bases, the J end by 3 bases, with 14 bases between. The CDR3 runs to 15 residues. CDR1 MNHEY and CDR2 SMNVEV come from the germline V gene (reference sequence). The CDR3 protein is CASSLGSGWIYEQYF. As DNA, the CDR3 is TGTGCCAGCAGTTTAGGCTCAGGTTGGATCTACGAGCAGTACTTC.

V usage is TRBV9 and J usage is TRBJ2-2; D is unresolved. This CDR3 has 15 amino acids. V lost 0 bases and J lost 6, with 12 bases in between. The germline gives CDR1 SGDLS, CDR2 YYNGEE. The CDR3 DNA reads as TGTGCCAGCAGCGTAGTCTCCACGAGTGCCGGGGAGCTGTTTTTT. Protein sequence: CASSVVSTSAGELFF.

The chain employs TRBV10-1 and TRBJ1-1; 8 nucleotides align to TRBD1. CDR1 and CDR2 (germline): WNHNN, SYGVQD (reference sequence). J was trimmed by 14 bases and V by 2 bases; bases with no gene match: 19. The length of the CDR3 is 16 residues. The CDR3 DNA reads TGCGCCAGCAGTGAGAGTTATCAGGGGGCGATTAAGTGGTCATTCTTT. This encodes CASSESYQGAIKWSFF.

The chain carries TRBV10-2 and TRBJ2-5; TRBD2 aligns across 12 bases. CDR1 is WSHSY, CDR2 SAAADI, per germline. The CDR3 length is 17 residues. The J segment lost 5 bases and the V segment lost 6 bases, leaving 13 bases of the junction unmatched. The DNA for the CDR3 is TGCGCCAGCAGCCGCCGACTAGCGGGGGCTGATGGGGAGACCCAGTACTTC. It encodes CASSRRLAGADGETQYF.

This chain connects TRBV4-2 to TRBJ1-4; D may be TRBD1 (6 bases). Germline V gives CDR1 LGHNA, CDR2 YNFKEQ. There are 14 residues in the CDR3. With 4 bases removed from V and 11 bases from J, the gap between germline ends came to 17 bases. CDR3 region: CASSLGGQSPKLFF. CDR3 bases: TGTGCCAGCAGCCTCGGCGGACAGTCCCCTAAACTGTTTTTT.

This chain links TRBV7-8 with TRBJ2-2, with 12 bases that match TRBD1. Trimming cost V 5 bases and J 5 bases; bases outside gene matches: 6. Germline V gene sequence: CDR1 SGHVS, CDR2 FQNEAQ. The CDR3 totals 16 residues. This chain's CDR3 is CASSPGTGGETGELFF. In DNA form, the CDR3 reads TGTGCCAGCAGCCCAGGGACAGGGGGCGAAACCGGGGAGCTGTTTTTT.

In its sample, this clone was seen a few times. The rearrangement links TRBV6-6 to TRBJ2-6; D remains unclear. Trimming left V 5 bases short and J 3 bases short, with 14 bases between. Germline V CDR1 and CDR2: MNHNY, SVGAGI (reference sequence). This CDR3 has 16 amino acids. The CDR3 bases are TGTGCCAGCAGTCCCCCAAATCGGGTTGGGGCCAACGTCCTGACTTTC. Translated: CASSPPNRVGANVLTF.

The V gene is TRBV9, the J gene TRBJ1-5, with D maybe TRBD1 (5 bases). V was shortened by 7 bases and J by 5 bases, with 16 bases between the two germline ends. CDR1 and CDR2 from the germline V gene are SGDLS and YYNGEE. The CDR3 totals 14 residues. The CDR3 DNA is TGTGCCAGCGGTCCGGGGGGAGGGCATCAGCCCCAGCATTTT. This encodes CASGPGGGHQPQHF.

V is TRBV4-3 and J is TRBJ1-1; 7 bases align to TRBD1. CDR1 LGHNA and CDR2 YSLEER come from the germline V gene. J gave up 7 bases and V 0 bases, and 8 bases lay outside the gene matches. CDR3 length equals 15 residues. CDR3 residues: CASSQELSQGYEAFF. DNA for the CDR3: TGCGCCAGCAGCCAAGAACTTTCACAGGGGTATGAAGCTTTCTTT.

J is TRBJ2-3 and V is TRBV7-2; maybe TRBD1 (7 bases). Germline V gives CDR1 SGHTA, CDR2 FQGNSA. The CDR3 has 16 amino acids. Trimming stripped 0 bases from V and 5 bases from J, with 15 bases between. CDR3 coding DNA: TGTGCCAGCAGCTTAGCCGGAAGGAGGGACAGAGATACGCAGTATTTT. It is translated as CASSLAGRRDRDTQYF.

This chain links TRBV4-3 with TRBJ2-5, with a possible D match to TRBD1 (5 bases). CDR1 is LGHNA, CDR2 YSLEER, per germline. This CDR3 has 15 residues. Trimming removed 0 bases from V and 4 bases from J, with 12 bases in between. The CDR3 sequence: CASSQEGQGSETQYF. In nucleotides, the CDR3 is TGCGCCAGCAGCCAAGAGGGTCAGGGTTCAGAGACCCAGTACTTC.

There are a few counts of this clone. The rearrangement uses TRBV13 and TRBJ1-2; 7 bases agree with TRBD1. J was trimmed by 2 bases and V by 5 bases; bases with no gene match: 5. CDR1 PRHDT and CDR2 FYEKMQ come from the germline V gene (reference sequence). CDR3 length: 14 residues. CDR3 loop: CASSPIQGNYGYTF. DNA for the CDR3: TGTGCCAGCAGCCCAATACAGGGGAACTATGGCTACACCTTC. Full variable domain (remainder filled in from reference TRBV13 and TRBJ1-2): AAGVIQSPRHLIKEKRETATLKCYPIPRHDTVYWYQQGPGQDPQFLISFYEKMQSDKGSIPDRFSAQQFSDYHSELNMSSLELGDSALYFCASSPIQGNYGYTFGSGTRLTVV.

J is TRBJ1-2 and V is TRBV25-1; TRBD1 matches at 8 bases. In germline, CDR1 is MGHDK, CDR2 SYGVNS. The CDR3 consists of 15 residues. V dropped 3 bases and J dropped 6; count of bases not matched to a gene: 9. The CDR3 spells CASSDPWTGHNGYTF. Written as DNA, the CDR3 is TGTGCCAGCAGTGACCCCTGGACAGGGCACAATGGCTACACCTTC.

The chain employs TRBV6-6 and TRBJ1-6, with 7 bases aligning to TRBD1. The CDR3 is 15 amino acids. The V gene end was trimmed by 5 bases and the J gene end by 8 bases; junction bases not matched to a gene: 9. Germline V gives CDR1 MNHNY, CDR2 SVGAGI (reference sequence). CDR3 in DNA: TGTGCCAGCAGTCTAGGACAGGTTGATCATTCACCCCTCCACTTT. This translates into CASSLGQVDHSPLHF.

V is TRBV30 and J is TRBJ2-5; possible D gene TRBD2, 6 bases. This CDR3 comprises 14 residues. CDR1 and CDR2 (germline): GTSNPN, SVGIG (reference sequence). Trimming took 0 bases from V and 2 from J, leaving 10 bases between them. The CDR3 bases are TGTGCCTGGAGTGTGGCCGGGGGACAAGAGACCCAGTACTTC. This codes for CAWSVAGGQETQYF.

The rearrangement uses TRBV18 and TRBJ2-1; 11 bases are a match to TRBD1. This CDR3 has 16 residues. Germline-derived CDR1 and CDR2 are KGHSH and LQKENI. After removal of 2 bases from V and 6 bases from J, the junction contained 6 bases not matched to a gene. CDR3 DNA sequence: TGTGCCAGCTCACCAATAGGACAGGGGGCTGTCAATGAGCAGTTCTTC. Protein product: CASSPIGQGAVNEQFF.

The genes are TRBV11-2 and TRBJ1-3; 7 bases line up with TRBD1. V dropped 5 bases and J dropped 3; count of bases not matched to a gene: 7. The CDR3 is made up of 15 amino acids. Per the germline V gene, CDR1 is SGHAT and CDR2 is FQNNGV. CDR3 protein: CASSKQGINGNTIYF. In DNA, the CDR3 is TGTGCCAGCAGCAAACAGGGGATAAATGGAAACACCATATATTTT. The entire variable domain, with the rest obtained from reference TRBV11-2 and TRBJ1-3, is as follows: EAGVAQSPRYKIIEKRQSVAFWCNPISGHATLYWYQQILGQGPKLLIQFQNNGVVDDSQLPKDRFSAERLKGVDSTLKIQPAKLEDSAVYLCASSKQGINGNTIYFGEGSWLTVV.

The chain carries TRBV10-3 and TRBJ1-5; D is uncertain. This CDR3 has 13 amino acids. CDR1 is ENHRY and CDR2 is SYGVKD in the germline V gene. The V end was cut by 3 bases, the J end by 5 bases, with 8 bases between. This chain's CDR3 is CAISESADQPQHF. The CDR3 nucleotides are TGTGCCATCAGTGAAAGCGCCGATCAGCCCCAGCATTTT.

The chain has TRBV4-3 and TRBJ2-5; tentatively, D is TRBD2 (6 bases). The germline V and J ends were trimmed by 1 base and 4 bases, with 19 bases remaining between them. The CDR3 spans 17 residues. CDR1 and CDR2 (germline): LGHNA, YSLEER. The CDR3 is CASSQGPATRVGETQYF. DNA for the CDR3: TGCGCCAGCAGCCAAGGTCCCGCGACTAGGGTCGGAGAGACCCAGTACTTC.

The rearrangement uses TRBV15 and TRBJ2-7; D is perhaps TRBD2 (6 bases). Trimming pared 0 bases from V and 6 bases from J, leaving 15 bases between. The CDR3 extends over 15 amino acids. Germline CDR1 LNHNV, CDR2 YYDKDF (reference sequence). This chain's CDR3 is CATSRDIGGVFEQYF. The CDR3 region has the DNA TGTGCCACCAGCAGAGATATCGGCGGGGTCTTCGAGCAGTACTTC.

This clone appeared a single time. V gene TRBV5-1 combines with J gene TRBJ1-5; 8 bases map to TRBD1. Germline assignment: CDR1 SGHRS and CDR2 YFSETQ. The CDR3 covers 14 residues. After removal of 4 bases from V and 6 bases from J, the junction contained 6 bases not matched to a gene. In DNA form, the CDR3 reads TGCGCCAGCAGCGGAGGACAGGGTGGTCAGCCCCAGCATTTT. The encoded protein is CASSGGQGGQPQHF.

This chain joins TRBV19 and TRBJ1-2; D unclear. CDR1 and CDR2 from the germline V gene are LNHDA and SQIVND (reference sequence). The CDR3 is made up of 13 amino acids. Between the trimmed V and J ends, which lost 3 bases and 6 bases, there was a span of 11 bases. The CDR3 sequence is CASSIEGLNGYTF. The CDR3 DNA is TGTGCCAGTAGTATTGAGGGCTTAAATGGCTACACCTTC.